This T cell receptor beta chain comes out of a study of control samples from healthy donors and cancer patients. In germline, CDR1 is SGHRS, CDR2 YFSETQ. The CDR3 length is 16 residues. V dropped 4 bases and J dropped 0 bases, with 14 bases sitting between them. The method was immunoSEQ multiplex PCR; TCRdb's version includes in-frame clones alone and lacks a portion of them. The table lists 150,000 to 200,000 clones. The clonotype was recovered from a young woman in good health. The genes are TRBV5-1 and TRBJ1-5; possibly TRBD1 for D (5 bases). Sequenced: blood. The CDR3 DNA sequence: TGCGCCAGCAGCGTGCCCCGGGGGTATAGCAATCAGCCCCAGCATTTT. This sequence encodes CASSVPRGYSNQPQHF. The complete variable domain, with remaining parts taken from reference TRBV5-1 and TRBJ1-5, reads KAGVTQTPRYLIKTRGQQVTLSCSPISGHRSVSWYQQTPGQGLQFLFEYFSETQRNKGNFPGRFSGRQFSNSRSEMNVSTLELGDSALYLCASSVPRGYSNQPQHFGDGTRLSIL.